Each of the 18 T cell receptor beta chains below was sequenced from the same sample in a study of blood T cell repertoires in COVID-19. This table comes from immunoSEQ multiplex PCR, and its TCRdb copy is limited to in-frame clones, with some not included. The sample carries 400,000 to 450,000 clones, roughly 90% recorded once. The material sequenced was peripheral blood. These receptors were collected from a young man with COVID-19, enrolled during active disease.

The J gene is TRBJ2-7, the V gene TRBV27, with 10 bases that match TRBD2. The germline V gene has CDR1 MNHEY and CDR2 SMNVEV (reference sequence). The CDR3 is made up of 16 amino acids. The CDR3 nucleotides read TGTGCTAGAACAGGATGGGGACTAGCGCGCTCCTACGAGCAGTACTTC. It codes for CARTGWGLARSYEQYF.

The gene calls are TRBV7-8 and TRBJ2-3; D is perhaps TRBD2 (6 bases). V was trimmed by 9 bases and J by 3 bases, leaving 13 bases between them. CDR3 size: 13 residues. Germline-derived CDR1 and CDR2 are SGHVS and FQNEAQ. CDR3 DNA sequence: TGTGCCAGTTGGGGGGAGGCGACAGATACGCAGTATTTT. It is translated as CASWGEATDTQYF.

This rearrangement joins TRBV2 to TRBJ1-6; D gene ambiguous. The CDR3 runs 11 residues. Germline values: CDR1 SNHLY, CDR2 FYNNEI. V lost 0 bases to trimming and J lost 16 bases, with 7 bases between them. As DNA, the CDR3 is TGTGCCAGCAGTGAAGCGCTTCGGCTCCACTTT. As protein: CASSEALRLHF.

In this sample, this clone turned up a few times. The CDR3 reads CASSSRFYGYTF. CDR3 DNA: TGTGCCAGCAGTTCTCGGTTCTATGGCTACACCTTC. V usage is TRBV12-3 or TRBV12-4 and J usage is TRBJ1-2; D ambiguous. The CDR3 totals 12 residues. V gave up 4 bases and J gave up 4 bases, with 7 bases separating them.

The chain links TRBV5-5 to TRBJ2-3; 8 bases fit TRBD2. Losses at the gene ends were 5 bases for V and 5 bases for J; bases not matched to a gene: 7. The germline CDR1 and CDR2 sequences are SGHKS and YYEKEE (reference sequence). This CDR3 has 14 residues. The DNA of the CDR3 is TGTGCCAGCAGTTGGAGCGGGAGTGAAGATACGCAGTATTTT. Translating gives CASSWSGSEDTQYF.

This clone has a single count. This sequence joins TRBV5-1 and TRBJ2-7, with D possibly matching TRBD1 (6 bases). The V gene's germline CDR1 is SGHRS and CDR2 YFSETQ. The CDR3 is 12 residues long. Trimming left V 5 bases short and J 3 bases short, with 9 bases between. CDR3 protein: CASREDSYEQYF. The CDR3 bases are TGCGCCAGCAGAGAGGACAGCTACGAGCAGTACTTC.

This rearrangement joins TRBV6-4 to TRBJ2-1, with D possibly matching TRBD2 (5 bases). The CDR3 covers 15 residues. Germline lookup yields CDR1 MRHNA and CDR2 SNTAGT. Trimming stripped 3 bases from V and 5 bases from J, with 14 bases between. The chain's CDR3 is CASSEPSSGNNEQFF. CDR3 coding DNA: TGTGCCAGCAGTGAGCCTTCGAGCGGCAACAATGAGCAGTTCTTC.

The CDR3 spells CASSVGTSAPNEQFF. The CDR3 nucleotides are TGTGCCAGCAGCGTAGGGACTAGCGCCCCCAATGAGCAGTTCTTC. The chain carries TRBV9 and TRBJ2-1, with 9 positions matching TRBD2. J gave up 6 bases and V 0 bases, and 4 bases lay outside the gene matches. CDR3 length: 15 amino acids. Per the germline V gene, CDR1 is SGDLS and CDR2 is YYNGEE.

V gene TRBV13 combines with J gene TRBJ2-3; D is uncertain. Germline assignment: CDR1 PRHDT and CDR2 FYEKMQ (reference sequence). The CDR3 length is 13 residues. Trimming took off 5 bases at V and 0 bases at J, with 6 bases between the two ends. The CDR3 loop reads CASSLPSTDTQYF. As DNA, the CDR3 is TGTGCCAGCAGCCTTCCTAGCACAGATACGCAGTATTTT.

The DNA of the CDR3 is TGCGCCAGCAGCCGGACTAGCGGGGTGCCTGAGCAGTTCTTC. This translates into CASSRTSGVPEQFF. V and J are TRBV5-1 and TRBJ2-1; 12 bases match TRBD2. The CDR3 has 14 residues. The trim removed 4 bases at V and 9 bases at J, leaving 5 bases unmatched. Germline CDR1 reads SGHRS; CDR2 reads YFSETQ.

The genes are TRBV21-1 and TRBJ2-5; the DNA was not compared with TRBD2, the D call given in the table. TRBV21-1 is annotated as a pseudogene. This CDR3 region has 24 residues. CDR3: CASSSKRSDRGISGSLGSEETQYF. In DNA form, the CDR3 reads TGTGCCAGCAGTTCCAAACGAAGCGACAGGGGGATTAGCGGGAGTCTGGGGTCCGAAGAGACCCAGTACTTC.

The V call is TRBV6-5, the J call TRBJ2-2; 8 bases map to TRBD1. Germline CDR1 and CDR2: MNHEY and SVGAGI. The CDR3 has 13 amino acids. V dropped 5 bases and J dropped 8; count of bases not matched to a gene: 4. For the CDR3, the DNA is TGTGCCAGCAGTACAGGACAGGGTGGGGAGCTGTTTTTT. It yields the protein CASSTGQGGELFF.

J is TRBJ2-7 and V is TRBV3-1 (or the pseudogene TRBV3-2), with D perhaps TRBD1 (6 bases). Looked up from germline, CDR1 is LGHDT and CDR2 is YNNKEL (reference sequence). This CDR3 region has 13 residues. Trimming took off 2 bases at V and 6 bases at J, with 11 bases between the two ends. CDR3 amino acids: CASSQLTGTEQYF. The CDR3 DNA reads TGTGCCAGCAGCCAACTAACAGGGACCGAGCAGTACTTC.

The J gene is TRBJ2-5, the V gene TRBV2; D possibly corresponds to TRBD1 (6 bases). The V end lost 2 bases, the J end lost 1 base, and 8 bases lay between the germline ends. The CDR3 spans 14 residues. Germline V CDR1 and CDR2: SNHLY, FYNNEI. The CDR3 DNA is TGTGCCAGCAGTGAAACGACAGGCCAAGAGACCCAGTACTTC. It translates to CASSETTGQETQYF.

The rearrangement links TRBV6-1 to TRBJ2-5; 8 bases align to TRBD2. CDR1 and CDR2 (germline): MNHNS, SASEGT. V lost 3 bases, J lost 1 base, and 7 bases stayed unmatched. The CDR3 contains 16 residues. CDR3 residues: CASSELRGGLQETQYF. The CDR3 DNA reads as TGTGCCAGCAGTGAGCTCCGGGGGGGCCTCCAAGAGACCCAGTACTTC.

This clone is a singleton in its sample. J is TRBJ1-2 and V is TRBV7-9; the D gene is possibly TRBD1 (6 bases). The V end lost 0 bases, the J end lost 7 bases, and 12 bases lay between the germline ends. This CDR3 is 14 amino acids long. From germline, CDR1 is SEHNR and CDR2 FQNEAQ (reference sequence). As DNA, the CDR3 is TGTGCCAGCAGCTTAGCACAGGGAAAAAGTGGCTACACCTTC. This codes for CASSLAQGKSGYTF.

The V call is TRBV2, the J call TRBJ1-2; the match to TRBD1 covers 7 bases. This CDR3 is built from 15 residues. Per germline, CDR1 SNHLY and CDR2 FYNNEI. J gave up 5 bases and V 5 bases, and 11 bases lay outside the gene matches. CDR3 region: CASSPNSGTAYGYTF. In DNA, the CDR3 is TGTGCCAGCAGTCCAAATTCCGGGACAGCTTATGGCTACACCTTC. The whole variable domain, filled in from reference TRBV2 and TRBJ1-2, reads EPEVTQTPSHQVTQMGQEVILRCVPISNHLYFYWYRQILGQKVEFLVSFYNNEISEKSEIFDDQFSVERPDGSNFTLKIRSTKLEDSAMYFCASSPNSGTAYGYTFGSGTRLTVV.

CDR3 sequence (DNA): TGTGCCAGCAGTAAGAGCGGCACTGAAGCTTTCTTT. This encodes CASSKSGTEAFF. The genes are TRBV12-3 or TRBV12-4 and TRBJ1-1; D unresolved. The CDR3 is made up of 12 amino acids. V lost 5 bases and J 4 bases, leaving 8 bases between the germline ends.